Listed below are T cell receptor beta chains from one sample, sequenced in a study of T cells after yellow fever vaccination. TCRdb itself ran the 5' RACE reads through MiXCR, one entry per CDR3 protein. The repertoire holds 300,000 to 400,000 distinct CDR3 sequences, with 8.7% as singletons. Sequencing used PBMCs, obtained on the day of the first yellow fever vaccination. These receptors were obtained from a man aged 18 to 30 who received the YFV17D yellow fever vaccine. CDR3s include the opening cysteine and the closing phenylalanine or tryptophan. Fields, in order: clone size, D gene, J gene, V gene, CDR3 protein, CDR3 DNA. A D gene is named only where the DNA matches it firmly. A row's size may be missing; if present it is once, few, many or a size class.

>NA|NA|TRBJ1-4|TRBV5-1
CASRATPVQEKLFF
TGCGCCAGCAGAGCGACCCCCGTGCAAGAAAAACTGTTTTTT
>many|TRBD1|TRBJ2-7|TRBV6-2/TRBV6-3
CASRWDRVEYEQYF
TGTGCCAGCAGATGGGACAGGGTTGAATACGAGCAGTACTTC
>once|NA|TRBJ1-1|TRBV5-5
CASTLDPRDTEAFF
TGTGCCAGCACCTTGGATCCCAGGGACACTGAAGCTTTCTTT
>few|TRBD1|TRBJ1-2|TRBV27
CASSLSKGGGYTF
TGTGCCAGCAGTTTATCGAAAGGGGGCGGCTACACCTTC
>many|NA|TRBJ2-3|TRBV5-4
CASSAGTDASTDTQYF
TGTGCCAGCAGCGCGGGGACGGATGCTAGCACAGATACGCAGTATTTT
>few|TRBD1|TRBJ1-6|TRBV5-1
CASSGSGQGAYNSPLHF
TGCGCCAGCAGCGGGTCCGGACAGGGCGCTTATAATTCACCCCTCCACTTT
>NA|TRBD2|TRBJ2-7|TRBV6-1
CASSDTSGGFRVYEQYF
TGTGCCAGCAGCGATACTAGCGGGGGGTTTCGGGTATACGAGCAGTACTTC
>few|NA|TRBJ2-3|TRBV11-2
CASSSDSYSTDTQYF
TGTGCCAGCAGCTCAGACAGCTATAGCACAGATACGCAGTATTTT
>few|NA|TRBJ1-6|TRBV7-2
CASSLVGGPGALHF
TGTGCCAGCAGCTTAGTAGGGGGGCCTGGGGCCCTCCACTTT
>few|NA|TRBJ2-3|TRBV12-3/TRBV12-4
CASSLFGDTDTQYF
TGTGCCAGCAGTTTATTTGGGGACACAGATACGCAGTATTTT
>NA|NA|TRBJ1-1|TRBV6-5
CASSYSTGANTEAFF
TGTGCCAGCAGTTACTCGACGGGGGCGAACACTGAAGCTTTCTTT
>NA|TRBD1|TRBJ1-1|TRBV19
CASSGQTGVTEAFF
TGTGCCAGTAGTGGTCAGACAGGGGTCACTGAAGCTTTCTTT
>few|TRBD2|TRBJ2-1|TRBV12-3/TRBV12-4
CASSPGLVVNEQFF
TGTGCCAGCAGTCCGGGACTAGTAGTAAATGAGCAGTTCTTC
>NA|NA|TRBJ1-4|TRBV30
CAWSFLGTNEKLFF
TGTGCCTGGAGTTTTCTCGGAACTAATGAAAAACTGTTTTTT
>few|NA|TRBJ1-2|TRBV5-1
CASSLAGLSGYTF
TGCGCCAGCAGCTTGGCTGGGTTATCGGGCTACACCTTC
>NA|NA|TRBJ1-6|TRBV20-1
CSARDLNHSPLHF
TGCAGTGCTAGAGATTTAAACCATTCACCCCTCCACTTT
>NA|TRBD1|TRBJ2-2|TRBV7-6
CASSYRGLQNTGELFF
TGTGCCAGCAGCTACAGGGGGCTTCAGAACACCGGGGAGCTGTTTTTT
>few|NA|TRBJ2-3|TRBV10-3
CAISEKRTDTQYF
TGTGCCATCAGTGAGAAACGCACAGATACGCAGTATTTT
>NA|TRBD2|TRBJ2-3|TRBV7-2
CASSLERGGRTDTQYF
TGTGCCAGCAGCTTAGAGCGGGGGGGCCGAACAGATACGCAGTATTTT
>few|NA|TRBJ2-5|TRBV11-2
CASSYFAGRETQYF
TGTGCCAGCAGTTATTTCGCAGGGAGGGAGACCCAGTACTTC
>few|NA|TRBJ2-3|TRBV21-1
CASSKRGRDTQYF
TGTGCCAGCAGCAAAAGGGGGAGGGATACGCAGTATTTT
>NA|TRBD2|TRBJ2-3|TRBV11-2
CASSRRAAGGYGTDTQYF
TGTGCCAGCAGCCGTAGGGCCGCGGGGGGGTATGGCACAGATACGCAGTATTTT
>NA|NA|TRBJ1-5|TRBV4-1
CASSQEWAQSSNQPQHF
TGCGCCAGCAGCCAAGAATGGGCACAGTCTAGCAATCAGCCCCAGCATTTT
>few|NA|TRBJ2-5|TRBV7-8
CASESETQYF
TGTGCCAGCGAATCCGAGACCCAGTACTTC
>few|NA|TRBJ2-7|TRBV7-9
CASSFEGNKFKKYF
TGTGCCAGCAGCTTTGAAGGCAATAAGTTTAAAAAGTACTTC
>many|NA|TRBJ1-2|TRBV4-1
CASSQESGYGYTF
TGCGCCAGCAGCCAAGAATCCGGGTATGGCTACACCTTC
>NA|NA|TRBJ2-6|TRBV28
CASSLWGNSGANVLTF
TGTGCCAGCAGTTTATGGGGTAACTCTGGGGCCAACGTCCTGACTTTC
>NA|NA|TRBJ2-1|TRBV30
CAWSLTPGLQSEQFF
TGTGCCTGGAGTCTTACCCCCGGACTACAATCTGAGCAGTTCTTC
>NA|NA|TRBJ1-5|TRBV27
CASSLNSQGKNQPQHF
TGTGCCAGCAGTTTAAACTCTCAGGGGAAAAATCAGCCCCAGCATTTT
>NA|NA|TRBJ2-1|TRBV5-1
CASSLAPHNEQFF
TGCGCCAGCAGCTTAGCTCCCCACAATGAGCAGTTCTTC
>few|NA|TRBJ2-2|TRBV29-1
CSGLVVGELFF
TGCAGCGGTCTCGTGGTCGGGGAGCTGTTTTTT
>NA|NA|TRBJ2-3|TRBV4-1
CASSQQGGIDTQYF
TGCGCCAGCAGCCAACAGGGGGGTATTGATACGCAGTATTTT
>few|NA|TRBJ2-7|TRBV5-1
CASSLVGALSSYEQYF
TGCGCCAGCAGCTTGGTAGGGGCCCTTAGCTCCTACGAGCAGTACTTC
>NA|NA|TRBJ2-1|TRBV10-3
CAISPQVTQKNEQFF
TGTGCCATCAGTCCCCAAGTGACTCAAAAAAATGAGCAGTTCTTC
>many|NA|TRBJ2-1|TRBV5-4
CASSLVVSPYNEQFF
TGTGCCAGCAGCTTGGTGGTGTCCCCCTACAATGAGCAGTTCTTC
>few|NA|TRBJ2-2|TRBV5-1
CASSSQGSTGELFF
TGCGCCAGCAGCTCCCAGGGGTCGACCGGGGAGCTGTTTTTT
>NA|NA|TRBJ1-2|TRBV18
CASSLPQVSRYGYTF
TGTGCCAGCTCACTGCCGCAGGTCTCGAGATATGGCTACACCTTC
>few|NA|TRBJ1-1|TRBV3-1
CASSFFRDGTEAFF
TGTGCCAGCAGCTTCTTCAGGGATGGAACTGAAGCTTTCTTT
>NA|NA|TRBJ2-5|TRBV6-5
CASSYLVPQETQYF
TGTGCCAGCAGTTACTTGGTCCCCCAAGAGACCCAGTACTTC
>NA|TRBD2|TRBJ2-1|TRBV5-6
CASSLMASGAYNEQFF
TGTGCCAGCAGCTTGATGGCGAGCGGGGCTTACAATGAGCAGTTCTTC
>NA|NA|TRBJ2-3|TRBV20-1
CSARSGDGTDTQYF
TGCAGTGCTAGATCCGGGGACGGCACAGATACGCAGTATTTT
>few|NA|TRBJ2-2|TRBV6-6
CASSWVTTGELFF
TGTGCCAGCAGTTGGGTGACCACCGGGGAGCTGTTTTTT
>few|NA|TRBJ1-1|TRBV4-3
CASSQGRANTEAFF
TGCGCCAGCAGCCAGGGACGGGCGAACACTGAAGCTTTCTTT
>NA|NA|TRBJ2-1|TRBV4-3
CASSQDHLGGAAFPFF
TGCGCCAGCAGCCAAGATCATTTAGGCGGGGCAGCCTTTCCGTTCTTC
>NA|TRBD2|TRBJ2-1|TRBV19
CAGKGLSGGVNEQFF
TGTGCCGGTAAGGGTCTGAGCGGGGGGGTTAATGAGCAGTTCTTC
>many|NA|TRBJ1-1|TRBV7-8
CASSSLQGPNTEAFF
TGTGCCAGCAGCTCCCTACAGGGTCCGAACACTGAAGCTTTCTTT
>few|NA|TRBJ2-6|TRBV29-1
CSVDSGANVLTF
TGCAGCGTTGACTCTGGGGCCAACGTCCTGACTTTC
>few|TRBD2|TRBJ2-5|TRBV5-1
CASSQTSGQQETQYF
TGCGCCAGCAGCCAGACTAGCGGACAACAAGAGACCCAGTACTTC